These 22 T cell receptor beta chains originate from one sample sequenced in a study of blood T cells in healthy people across ages. With a J-beta primer mix and a sample-barcoded 5' primer, a second PCR ran roughly 7 to 11 cycles. TCRdb ran MiXCR on the 5' RACE reads and lists one entry per CDR3 protein. The repertoire holds roughly 1,800,000 distinct CDR3 sequences, with about 50% as singletons. Sequencing was carried out using blood. The source of these receptors is a woman aged 40-49 years in good health.

DNA of the CDR3: TGCGCCAGCAGCCAGCTAGCGGGGGTCTTGGGAGAGCAGTTCTTC. Its protein is CASSQLAGVLGEQFF. This chain connects TRBV4-1 to TRBJ2-1; 10 bases line up with TRBD2. Germline V gene data show CDR1 as MGHRA and CDR2 as YSYEKL. CDR3 length equals 15 residues. The junction had 9 bases not matched to a gene; V was cut back by 3 bases and J by 10 bases.

The chain carries TRBV10-3 and TRBJ1-2; 7 nucleotides line up with TRBD1. V shed 2 bases, J shed 4 bases, and the junction held 4 bases outside the gene matches. The CDR3 length is 14 residues. In germline, CDR1 is ENHRY, CDR2 SYGVKD. For the CDR3, the DNA is TGTGCCATCAGTGAGGAGGACAGGCTCTATGGCTACACCTTC. This sequence encodes CAISEEDRLYGYTF.

The chain has TRBV6-6 and TRBJ1-6; possible D gene TRBD1, 6 bases. There are 14 residues in the CDR3. The V gene lost 5 bases and the J gene lost 6 bases, with 11 bases spanning the gap. Looked up from germline, CDR1 is MNHNY and CDR2 is SVGAGI (reference sequence). The CDR3 protein is CASSTQGPNSPLHF. Written as DNA, the CDR3 is TGTGCCAGCAGTACACAGGGTCCTAATTCACCCCTCCACTTT.

The chain combines TRBV7-2 with TRBJ2-3; no definite D call. The CDR3 is made up of 15 amino acids. The germline CDR1 and CDR2 sequences are SGHTA and FQGNSA. V was clipped by 6 bases and J by 2 bases, with 15 bases between them. DNA for the CDR3: TGTGCCAGCAGTAAGGAACGGCCTTACACAGATACGCAGTATTTT. Translation gives CASSKERPYTDTQYF.

The chain carries TRBV4-2 and TRBJ2-3, with a possible D match to TRBD2 (6 bases). This CDR3 comprises 14 residues. V was pared by 4 bases and J by 6 bases, with 14 bases between. Germline V CDR1 and CDR2: LGHNA, YNFKEQ. The DNA of the CDR3 is TGTGCCAGCAGCCCGGACTATATGTTGGATACGCAGTATTTT. This encodes CASSPDYMLDTQYF.

This clonotype was observed a handful of times. The chain employs TRBV11-2 and TRBJ2-7; TRBD1 matches 9 bases. The length of the CDR3 is 15 residues. V trimming: 0 bases; J trimming: 2 bases; junction bases outside the gene matches: 2. Germline V lookup: CDR1 SGHAT, CDR2 FQNNGV. DNA for the CDR3: TGTGCCAGCAGCTTAGATGGGGACAGGGCCTACGAGCAGTACTTC. Its protein product is CASSLDGDRAYEQYF.

In this sample, this clonotype turned up a few times. J is TRBJ2-3 and V is TRBV7-2, with no clear D. This CDR3 contains 15 residues. With 7 bases removed from V and 5 bases from J, the gap between germline ends came to 19 bases. CDR1 and CDR2 (germline): SGHTA, FQGNSA. CDR3 nucleotides: TGTGCCAGCAACGAATTTAGTGATAAGGGAGATACGCAGTATTTT. As protein: CASNEFSDKGDTQYF.

This chain links TRBV28 with TRBJ2-1, with D maybe TRBD1 (6 bases). Trimming cost V 3 bases and J 6 bases, with 12 bases left between them. The CDR3 is 14 residues long. Germline values: CDR1 MDHEN, CDR2 SYDVKM. CDR3 coding DNA: TGTGCCAGCAGTTTGCAGGGGTCGGGCAATGAGCAGTTCTTC. This codes for CASSLQGSGNEQFF.

The chain joins TRBV12-3 or TRBV12-4 to TRBJ2-7; tentatively, D is TRBD1 (5 bases). The CDR3 has 14 amino acids. The V end lost 5 bases, the J end lost 2 bases, and 13 bases lay between the germline ends. CDR3 sequence (DNA): TGTGCCAGCAGTCTGGTGGACACTCCCTACGAGCAGTACTTC. Translation gives CASSLVDTPYEQYF.

This clonotype has a handful of counts. This chain's CDR3 is CSAGGTDKPDTQYF. The CDR3 nucleotides read TGCAGTGCTGGAGGGACAGATAAGCCAGATACGCAGTATTTT. The rearrangement links TRBV20-1 to TRBJ2-3, with TRBD1 as a possible D gene (7 bases). The V end lost 5 bases, the J end lost 4 bases, and 16 bases lay between the germline ends. The germline gives CDR1 DFQATT, CDR2 SNEGSKA (reference sequence). CDR3 length: 14 residues.

In its sample, this clonotype was seen once. This chain uses TRBV29-1 with TRBJ2-7; D possibly corresponds to TRBD1 (6 bases). The J call may be wrong; the DNA end is better matched by TRBJ2-5. Germline lookup yields CDR1 SQVTM and CDR2 ANQGSEA. This CDR3 has 14 amino acids. The CDR3 bases are TGCAGCGTTGAAGCCTCAGGGGTTCAAGAGACCCAGTACTTC. Its translation is CSVEASGVQETQYF.

The V gene is TRBV7-9, the J gene TRBJ2-4, with a weak D call TRBD2 (5 bases). The V end lost 5 bases, the J end lost 0 bases, and 14 bases lay between the germline ends. The CDR3 consists of 16 residues. The germline CDR1 and CDR2 sequences are SEHNR and FQNEAQ (reference sequence). The CDR3 DNA is TGTGCCAGCAGCAAGGAGGAGCTACTAGCCAAAAACATTCAGTACTTC. Translating gives CASSKEELLAKNIQYF.

The gene calls are TRBV15 and TRBJ2-1; TRBD1 aligns across 8 bases. Near its end, the DNA agrees better with TRBJ2-7, so the J call may be wrong. This CDR3 contains 13 residues. In germline, CDR1 is LNHNV, CDR2 YYDKDF (reference sequence). The CDR3 loop reads CATSRSRGHEQYF. DNA of the CDR3: TGTGCCACCAGCAGAAGCAGGGGGCACGAGCAGTACTTC.

This clonotype was seen a few times. V gene TRBV5-1 combines with J gene TRBJ1-1; D is ambiguous. The length of the CDR3 is 17 residues. Germline V lookup: CDR1 SGHRS, CDR2 YFSETQ. V was trimmed by 1 base and J by 7 bases, leaving 23 bases between them. The CDR3 region has the DNA TGCGCCAGCAGCTTGAATTTGGGGTCTCAGCCGCAGCTTGAAGCTTTCTTT. Translation: CASSLNLGSQPQLEAFF.

This clonotype occurred many times. This chain joins TRBV7-2 and TRBJ2-3; D is unclear. From germline, CDR1 is SGHTA and CDR2 FQGNSA. Trimming left V 1 base short and J 6 bases short, with 8 bases between. The CDR3 loop spans 13 amino acids. The CDR3 spells CASSLERVDTQYF. The CDR3 DNA reads TGTGCCAGCAGCTTAGAACGTGTGGATACGCAGTATTTT.

V usage is TRBV6-1 and J usage is TRBJ2-5; a possible D gene is TRBD2 (5 bases). V lost 8 bases and J lost 2, with 15 bases in between. Germline V CDR1 and CDR2: MNHNS, SASEGT. The CDR3 has 14 residues. CDR3 coding DNA: TGTGCCAGCGAATCCTCCGGGATTCAAGAGACCCAGTACTTC. Translation: CASESSGIQETQYF.

This sequence joins TRBV29-1 and TRBJ2-1; 7 nucleotides line up with TRBD1. V trimming: 6 bases; J trimming: 9 bases; junction bases outside the gene matches: 2. There are 10 residues in the CDR3. Germline assignment: CDR1 SQVTM and CDR2 ANQGSEA. In DNA, the CDR3 is TGCAGCGTGGGGACAGTTGAGCAGTTCTTC. It specifies CSVGTVEQFF.

There are a few counts of this clonotype. The V and J genes are TRBV6-2 or TRBV6-3 and TRBJ2-4; weak D call: TRBD1 (5 bases). The CDR3 totals 15 residues. CDR1 is MNHEY, CDR2 SVGEGT, per germline. With 10 bases removed from V and 0 bases from J, the gap between germline ends came to 16 bases. The CDR3 DNA reads as TGTGCCATCTCACCAGGGTGGACAGCCAAAAACATTCAGTACTTC. It specifies CAISPGWTAKNIQYF.

J is TRBJ2-7 and V is TRBV6-2 or TRBV6-3, with D uncertain. Germline CDR1 and CDR2: MNHEY and SVGEGT. The ends were cut back, 6 bases at V and 3 bases at J, with 9 bases in the middle. There are 12 residues in the CDR3. The CDR3 nucleotides are TGTGCCAGCAGAGGACGCGTCTACGAGCAGTACTTC. Amino acids: CASRGRVYEQYF.

A few counts support this clonotype. The rearrangement links TRBV9 to TRBJ2-7; no definite D call. Deletions cut 10 bases from V and 6 bases from J, with 17 bases between. Germline V CDR1 and CDR2: SGDLS, YYNGEE. The CDR3 sequence is 12 residues long. The CDR3 region has the DNA TGTGCCGCACTGCGCCCTGGTTCCGAGCAGTACTTC. It translates to CAALRPGSEQYF.

This chain links TRBV4-1 with TRBJ2-1; TRBD1 might be the D (5 bases). CDR1 is MGHRA, CDR2 YSYEKL, per germline. V dropped 0 bases and J dropped 0 bases, with 9 bases sitting between them. The CDR3 totals 16 residues. Here the CDR3 reads CASSQDRQPSYNEQFF. The DNA of the CDR3 is TGCGCCAGCAGCCAAGATCGACAGCCCTCCTACAATGAGCAGTTCTTC.

The chain is built from TRBV2 and TRBJ1-6; 7 nucleotides agree with TRBD1. The CDR3 is 15 residues long. J gave up 11 bases and V 8 bases, and 15 bases lay outside the gene matches. Germline loops: CDR1 SNHLY, CDR2 FYNNEI. The CDR3 loop reads CASRDGGRGRTPLHF. Written as DNA, the CDR3 is TGTGCCAGCCGGGACGGAGGGAGGGGGCGAACACCCCTCCACTTT.